The 16 T cell receptor beta chains below all came from one sample that was sequenced in a study of shared clonotypes between healthy human individuals. Produced via immunoSEQ multiplex PCR; TCRdb's table is partial and in-frame only. The top ten hold about 0.36% of the sample, which has 2,500,000 or so clones, just under 95% seen once. Sequences were obtained from naive CD4+ T cells from PBMCs. The subset here: CD45RA+ positively selected. The receptors come from a man aged 18 to 29 in good health. Some clones in this sample may be carry-over from other donors' samples.

V is TRBV11-2 and J is TRBJ2-7, with D possibly TRBD1 on 8 matching bases. The CDR3 is 14 residues long. The germline V and J ends were trimmed by 4 bases and 4 bases, with 14 bases remaining between them. Per germline, CDR1 SGHAT and CDR2 FQNNGV. CDR3 bases: TGTGCCAGCAGCTCCATACAGGGGGGGTACGAGCAGTACTTC. Translating it yields CASSSIQGGYEQYF.

The chain links TRBV30 to TRBJ1-5, with 8 bases fitting TRBD1. V was clipped by 3 bases and J by 7 bases; unmatched bases: 11. The germline CDR1 and CDR2 sequences are GTSNPN and SVGIG (reference sequence). There are 15 residues in the CDR3. The CDR3 spells CAWRLPGQAFQPQHF. In DNA, the CDR3 is TGTGCCTGGAGATTGCCGGGACAGGCCTTCCAGCCCCAGCATTTT.

The rearrangement links TRBV4-1 to TRBJ1-2; 7 nucleotides agree with TRBD1. V was pared by 3 bases and J by 3 bases, with 7 bases of the junction left unmatched. Per the germline V gene, CDR1 is MGHRA and CDR2 is YSYEKL. The CDR3 runs to 15 residues. The CDR3 coding sequence is TGCGCCAGCAGCCACAGAATAGGGGGCGACTATGGCTACACCTTC. Translated: CASSHRIGGDYGYTF.

The chain joins TRBV4-1 to TRBJ1-3; perhaps TRBD1 as D (5 bases). The CDR3 is 16 residues long. CDR1 and CDR2 from the germline V gene are MGHRA and YSYEKL. The V gene lost 5 bases and the J gene lost 0 bases, with 14 bases spanning the gap. The CDR3 protein is CASSGPGRRSGNTIYF. The CDR3 coding sequence is TGCGCCAGCAGCGGCCCGGGACGCCGCTCTGGAAACACCATATATTTT.

This clone was seen once. The chain couples TRBV5-1 to TRBJ2-3; possible D gene TRBD2, 5 bases. Germline V gene lookup returns CDR1 SGHRS and CDR2 YFSETQ. CDR3 length: 13 residues. V shed 4 bases and J shed 6 bases, with 12 bases lying between them. The CDR3 DNA sequence: TGCGCCAGCAGCGAGGGTGGGATGGATACGCAGTATTTT. Translation: CASSEGGMDTQYF.

CDR3 loop: CASSPKWDDEQYF. Written as DNA, the CDR3 is TGTGCCAGCAGCCCGAAGTGGGATGACGAGCAGTACTTC. This chain connects TRBV27 to TRBJ2-7; D is ambiguous. V was clipped by 6 bases and J by 5 bases, with 14 bases between them. The length of the CDR3 is 13 residues. Germline lookup yields CDR1 MNHEY and CDR2 SMNVEV (reference sequence).

This sequence joins TRBV19 and TRBJ2-7; maybe TRBD2 (6 bases). CDR1 is LNHDA and CDR2 is SQIVND in the germline V gene (reference sequence). V lost 3 bases to trimming and J lost 2 bases, with 14 bases between them. CDR3 size: 15 residues. The DNA of the CDR3 is TGTGCCAGTAGTATGGGGCGGGACGGAACCTACGAGCAGTACTTC. Protein: CASSMGRDGTYEQYF.

This chain uses TRBV6-1 with TRBJ1-3; D gene unclear. Germline V gene data show CDR1 as MNHNS and CDR2 as SASEGT. The CDR3 loop spans 12 amino acids. Trimming removed 6 bases from V and 2 bases from J, with 5 bases in between. CDR3 bases: TGTGCCAGCAGCGCGACTGGAAACACCATATATTTT. It encodes CASSATGNTIYF.

This clone was counted a single time. The rearrangement links TRBV7-2 to TRBJ1-2; D call uncertain. There are 14 residues in the CDR3. Germline V gene sequence: CDR1 SGHTA, CDR2 FQGNSA. Trimming removed 5 bases from V and 1 base from J, with 11 bases in between. CDR3 protein: CASSLMGNNYGYTF. The CDR3, as DNA: TGTGCCAGCAGCCTCATGGGTAATAACTATGGCTACACCTTC.

The DNA for the CDR3 is TGTGCCAGCCGCAGGGACGGCTACACCTTC. It specifies CASRRDGYTF. The gene calls are TRBV28 and TRBJ1-2; tentative D call: TRBD1 (5 bases). CDR1 is MDHEN and CDR2 is SYDVKM in the germline V gene. The germline V and J ends were trimmed by 8 bases and 8 bases, with 9 bases remaining between them. The CDR3 spans 10 residues.

This sequence joins TRBV11-2 and TRBJ2-7, with 15 bases matching TRBD2. The V gene's germline CDR1 is SGHAT and CDR2 FQNNGV. Trimming removed 4 bases from V and 2 bases from J; junction bases left unmatched: 9. The CDR3 sequence is 18 residues long. The CDR3 DNA reads as TGTGCCAGCAGCTCTGGACTAGCGGGAGGGAATAGCACCTACGAGCAGTACTTC. Its translation: CASSSGLAGGNSTYEQYF.

Points on this clone: Other nucleotide sequences in the sample specify the same CDR3. This chain connects TRBV28 to TRBJ2-7; TRBD1 matches at 9 bases. There are 14 residues in the CDR3. Germline V gives CDR1 MDHEN, CDR2 SYDVKM. V was clipped by 5 bases and J by 5 bases; unmatched bases: 7. The CDR3 bases are TGTGCCAGCAGTCCTACAGGGGGCAGGGACGAGCAGTACTTC. As protein: CASSPTGGRDEQYF.

The chain is built from TRBV6-5 and TRBJ2-2, with D tentatively TRBD2 (7 bases). The germline V gene has CDR1 MNHEY and CDR2 SVGAGI. Trimming pared 4 bases from V and 6 bases from J, leaving 18 bases between. This CDR3 has 16 residues. The CDR3 region is CASSSPRGGVPGELFF. Written as DNA, the CDR3 is TGTGCCAGCAGTTCTCCCCGAGGGGGGGTTCCCGGGGAGCTGTTTTTT.

About this clone: Distinct nucleotide sequences in the sample also encode this CDR3. This rearrangement joins TRBV29-1 to TRBJ2-7, with D possibly TRBD1 on 6 matching bases. The ends were cut back, 3 bases at V and 2 bases at J, with 8 bases in the middle. Per the germline V gene, CDR1 is SQVTM and CDR2 is ANQGSEA. The CDR3 spans 12 residues. As DNA, the CDR3 is TGCAGCGTTGAGACAGGTACCTACGAGCAGTACTTC. Translating gives CSVETGTYEQYF.

This CDR3 reads CASSQDVLTSGMTANTGELFF. The CDR3 coding sequence is TGTGCCAGCAGCCAAGACGTACTCACTAGCGGGATGACCGCGAACACCGGGGAGCTGTTTTTT. The chain carries TRBV4-2 and TRBJ2-2, with 10 positions matching TRBD2. V shed 0 bases and J 0 bases; nucleotides not matched to a gene: 13. Per the germline V gene, CDR1 is LGHNA and CDR2 is YNFKEQ. The CDR3 extends over 21 amino acids.

The V gene is TRBV7-2, the J gene TRBJ2-1, with a tentative D call TRBD2 (6 bases). The germline V gene encodes CDR1 SGHTA and CDR2 FQGNSA. V gave up 5 bases and J gave up 4 bases, with 18 bases separating them. The CDR3 loop spans 16 amino acids. The CDR3, as DNA: TGTGCCAGCAGCCCCCGACTAGGCGGGCCATACAATGAGCAGTTCTTC. Translated: CASSPRLGGPYNEQFF.